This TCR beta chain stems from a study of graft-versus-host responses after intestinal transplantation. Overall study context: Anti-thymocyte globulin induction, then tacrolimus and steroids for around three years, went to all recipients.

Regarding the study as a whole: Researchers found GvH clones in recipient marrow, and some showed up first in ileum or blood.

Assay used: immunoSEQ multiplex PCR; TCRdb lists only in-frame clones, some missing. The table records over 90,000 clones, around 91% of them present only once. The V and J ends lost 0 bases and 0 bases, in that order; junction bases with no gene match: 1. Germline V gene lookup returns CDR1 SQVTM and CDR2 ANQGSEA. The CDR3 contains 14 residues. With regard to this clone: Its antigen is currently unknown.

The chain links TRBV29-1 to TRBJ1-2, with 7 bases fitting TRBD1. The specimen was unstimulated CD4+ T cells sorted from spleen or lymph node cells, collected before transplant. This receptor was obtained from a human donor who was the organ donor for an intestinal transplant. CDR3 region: CSVEDQGANYGYTF. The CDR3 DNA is TGCAGCGTTGAAGATCAGGGGGCTAACTATGGCTACACCTTC.